This is a list of T cell receptor beta chains from one sample in a study of siplizumab effects on memory and regulatory T cells. Sequencing used immunoSEQ multiplex PCR; TCRdb keeps in-frame clones, though not all of them. The repertoire includes under 140,000 clones, roughly 92% of them detected once, and 1% to 1.5% sits in the top ten. Sequences were obtained from CD4+ T cells sorted from blood. The receptor source for this set is a human donor in good health. Both conserved end residues are part of each CDR3. The D gene is left open where the match is weak. Where a row states a size, it is once, few, many or the class of an expanded clone; other rows omit it.

CDR3: CASMREPSTYEQYF
DNA: TGTGCCAGCATGAGGGAACCCTCTACCTACGAGCAGTACTTC
J: TRBJ2-7
V: TRBV6-1
D: .
size: .

CDR3: CASSTQGQGYGYTF
DNA: TGTGCCAGCAGCACCCAAGGACAGGGCTATGGCTACACCTTC
J: TRBJ1-2
V: TRBV7-2
D: TRBD1
size: .

CDR3: CASTQGEKLFF
DNA: TGTGCCAGCACCCAGGGGGAAAAACTGTTTTTT
J: TRBJ1-4
V: TRBV6-5
D: .
size: .

CDR3: CASSLGLQGNQPQHF
DNA: TGTGCCAGCAGCTTGGGGTTGCAGGGTAATCAGCCCCAGCATTTT
J: TRBJ1-5
V: TRBV5-8
D: .
size: once

CDR3: CASSQQGVKSGELFF
DNA: TGCGCCAGCAGCCAACAGGGGGTTAAGTCCGGGGAGCTGTTTTTT
J: TRBJ2-2
V: TRBV5-1
D: TRBD1
size: .

CDR3: CASSEADTQYF
DNA: TGTGCCAGCAGCGAGGCAGATACGCAGTATTTT
J: TRBJ2-3
V: TRBV9
D: .
size: .

CDR3: CASSMTGSEANYGYTF
DNA: TGTGCCAGTAGTATGACAGGGAGTGAAGCTAACTATGGCTACACCTTC
J: TRBJ1-2
V: TRBV19
D: TRBD1
size: .

CDR3: CASSLGQGAYEQYF
DNA: TGTGCCAGCAGCTTGGGACAGGGGGCCTACGAGCAGTACTTC
J: TRBJ2-7
V: TRBV7-2
D: TRBD1
size: .

CDR3: CSAGRDRNYGYTF
DNA: TGCAGCGCCGGCCGGGACAGAAACTATGGCTACACCTTC
J: TRBJ1-2
V: TRBV29-1
D: TRBD1
size: .

CDR3: CASSHLAGLHTDTQYF
DNA: TGCGCCAGCAGTCACCTCGCGGGACTTCACACAGATACGCAGTATTTT
J: TRBJ2-3
V: TRBV23-1
D: .
size: .

CDR3: CASKRGQTETQYF
DNA: TGTGCCAGCAAAAGGGGGCAGACGGAGACCCAGTACTTC
J: TRBJ2-5
V: TRBV2
D: TRBD1
size: .

CDR3: CASSLVLGGVTDTQYF
DNA: TGTGCCAGCAGCTTGGTCTTGGGCGGGGTCACAGATACGCAGTATTTT
J: TRBJ2-3
V: TRBV7-6
D: .
size: .

CDR3: CASSLRGRKETQYF
DNA: TGTGCCAGCAGTCTTAGGGGAAGAAAAGAGACCCAGTACTTC
J: TRBJ2-5
V: TRBV7-8
D: .
size: few

CDR3: CASSQDPAGGPSREQYF
DNA: TGTGCCAGCAGCCAAGATCCCGCGGGGGGGCCGTCAAGAGAGCAGTACTTC
J: TRBJ2-7
V: TRBV4-2
D: TRBD2
size: .

CDR3: CASSYLGQGGETQYF
DNA: TGTGCCAGCAGTTATTTGGGACAGGGGGGAGAGACCCAGTACTTC
J: TRBJ2-5
V: TRBV27
D: TRBD1
size: .

CDR3: CASSRGSSYEQYF
DNA: TGTGCCAGCTCACGGGGGAGCTCCTACGAGCAGTACTTC
J: TRBJ2-7
V: TRBV18
D: .
size: .

CDR3: CASSFYRTQTDTQYF
DNA: TGTGCCAGCAGCTTTTACAGAACACAAACGGATACGCAGTATTTT
J: TRBJ2-3
V: TRBV7-9
D: .
size: .

CDR3: CASSSGHLYGYTF
DNA: TGTGCCAGCAGTTCGGGACATCTCTATGGCTACACCTTC
J: TRBJ1-2
V: TRBV27
D: .
size: .

CDR3: CASTSAAMTQYF
DNA: TGTGCCAGTACCTCTGCGGCTATGACCCAGTACTTC
J: TRBJ2-5
V: TRBV19
D: .
size: .

CDR3: CASSVRSGGNNEQFF
DNA: TGTGCCAGCAGCGTCCGTAGCGGGGGCAACAATGAGCAGTTCTTC
J: TRBJ2-1
V: TRBV9
D: TRBD2
size: .

CDR3: CASGLTEAFF
DNA: TGTGCCAGCGGTCTCACTGAAGCTTTCTTT
J: TRBJ1-1
V: TRBV27
D: .
size: .

CDR3: CASSYGGAGRAYEQYF
DNA: TGTGCCAGCAGTTACGGTGGCGCCGGGAGGGCGTACGAGCAGTACTTC
J: TRBJ2-7
V: TRBV6-5
D: TRBD2
size: .

CDR3: CASSDRGLAGREQYF
DNA: TGTGCCAGCAGCGACCGGGGACTAGCGGGACGCGAGCAGTACTTC
J: TRBJ2-7
V: TRBV4-2
D: TRBD2
size: .

CDR3: CASSFTGGGTFF
DNA: TGTGCCAGCAGTTTTACAGGGGGGGGAACTTTCTTT
J: TRBJ1-1
V: TRBV28
D: TRBD1
size: few

CDR3: CASGLWLAGGDTQYF
DNA: TGTGCTAGTGGTTTGTGGCTAGCGGGAGGAGATACGCAGTATTTT
J: TRBJ2-3
V: TRBV12-5
D: TRBD2
size: once

CDR3: CASSIEGNQPQHF
DNA: TGTGCCAGTAGTATAGAGGGGAATCAGCCCCAGCATTTT
J: TRBJ1-5
V: TRBV19
D: .
size: .

CDR3: CASAGQGSYEQYF
DNA: TGTGCCAGTGCGGGACAGGGGTCCTACGAGCAGTACTTC
J: TRBJ2-7
V: TRBV6-1
D: TRBD1
size: .

CDR3: CASSLWTGAAGELFF
DNA: TGCGCCAGCAGCTTATGGACAGGGGCGGCCGGGGAGCTGTTTTTT
J: TRBJ2-2
V: TRBV5-1
D: TRBD1
size: once

CDR3: CASSFTESSYNEQFF
DNA: TGTGCCAGCAGCTTTACCGAGAGCTCCTACAATGAGCAGTTCTTC
J: TRBJ2-1
V: TRBV7-9
D: .
size: .

CDR3: CASRLQTGSSYEQYF
DNA: TGCGCCAGCAGGCTGCAGACTGGGAGCTCCTACGAGCAGTACTTC
J: TRBJ2-7
V: TRBV5-1
D: .
size: .

CDR3: CASTPGTSDTDTQYF
DNA: TGTGCCAGTACCCCGGGGACTAGCGACACAGATACGCAGTATTTT
J: TRBJ2-3
V: TRBV19
D: TRBD2
size: .

CDR3: CASSLDFGQGGNSPLHF
DNA: TGCGCCAGCAGCTTGGATTTCGGGCAAGGGGGTAATTCACCCCTCCACTTT
J: TRBJ1-6
V: TRBV5-1
D: .
size: .

CDR3: CASSLFWDYGYTF
DNA: TGTGCCAGCAGCTTATTTTGGGATTATGGCTACACCTTC
J: TRBJ1-2
V: TRBV7-9
D: .
size: .

CDR3: CASSSTGARSTEAFF
DNA: TGTGCCAGCAGCTCGACAGGGGCGCGGTCCACTGAAGCTTTCTTT
J: TRBJ1-1
V: TRBV5-4
D: TRBD1
size: .

CDR3: CATTVRLNTEAFF
DNA: TGTGCCACCACAGTCAGACTGAACACTGAAGCTTTCTTT
J: TRBJ1-1
V: TRBV2
D: .
size: .

CDR3: CASSQVSGISYEQYF
DNA: TGCGCCAGCAGCCAAGTGAGCGGAATCTCCTACGAGCAGTACTTC
J: TRBJ2-7
V: TRBV4-1
D: .
size: .

CDR3: CASKRKGSGTDTQYF
DNA: TGTGCCAGCAAGAGGAAGGGTTCCGGCACAGATACGCAGTATTTT
J: TRBJ2-3
V: TRBV6-5
D: .
size: .

CDR3: CASSLDRGAYEQYF
DNA: TGCGCCAGCAGCTTGGACAGGGGGGCCTACGAGCAGTACTTC
J: TRBJ2-7
V: TRBV5-1
D: TRBD1
size: .

CDR3: CASSYSQALAGNTIYF
DNA: TGTGCCAGCAGTTACTCACAGGCGTTGGCTGGAAACACCATATATTTT
J: TRBJ1-3
V: TRBV6-5
D: .
size: .

CDR3: CAISEYGYEQFF
DNA: TGTGCCATCAGTGAATATGGCTATGAGCAGTTCTTC
J: TRBJ2-1
V: TRBV10-3
D: .
size: .

CDR3: CASSTPGRSETQYF
DNA: TGTGCCAGCAGTACCCCAGGCCGATCGGAGACCCAGTACTTC
J: TRBJ2-5
V: TRBV6-5
D: .
size: .

CDR3: CASSFSGLAGDTQYF
DNA: TGCGCCAGCAGCTTCTCGGGACTAGCGGGAGATACGCAGTATTTT
J: TRBJ2-3
V: TRBV5-1
D: TRBD2
size: .

CDR3: CASSLAPPDRGNDEQFF
DNA: TGTGCCAGCAGCTTGGCCCCCCCGGACAGGGGAAACGATGAGCAGTTCTTC
J: TRBJ2-1
V: TRBV7-3
D: TRBD1
size: few

CDR3: CASSSQDRSTTDTQYF
DNA: TGTGCCAGCAGCTCCCAGGACAGGTCAACCACAGATACGCAGTATTTT
J: TRBJ2-3
V: TRBV7-9
D: TRBD1
size: once

CDR3: CASSLIKGSSYNEQFF
DNA: TGTGCCAGCAGCTTAATCAAAGGGAGCTCCTACAATGAGCAGTTCTTC
J: TRBJ2-1
V: TRBV11-2
D: .
size: .

CDR3: CAIRTSGYEQYF
DNA: TGTGCCATCAGGACTAGCGGTTACGAGCAGTACTTC
J: TRBJ2-7
V: TRBV10-3
D: TRBD2
size: .